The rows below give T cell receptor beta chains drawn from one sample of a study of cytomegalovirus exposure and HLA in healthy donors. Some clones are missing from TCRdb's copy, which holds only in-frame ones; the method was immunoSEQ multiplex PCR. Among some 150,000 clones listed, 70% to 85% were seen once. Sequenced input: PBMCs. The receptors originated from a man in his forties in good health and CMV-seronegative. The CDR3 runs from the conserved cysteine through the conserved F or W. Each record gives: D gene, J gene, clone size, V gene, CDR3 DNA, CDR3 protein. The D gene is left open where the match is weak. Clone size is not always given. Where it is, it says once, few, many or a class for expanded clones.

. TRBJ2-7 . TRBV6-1 TGTGCCAGCAGTCCAGGGGGGTACTACGAGCAGTACTTC CASSPGGYYEQYF
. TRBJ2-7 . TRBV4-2 TGTGCCAGCAGCCAAGATCCCAACCTATCCTACGAGCAGTACTTC CASSQDPNLSYEQYF
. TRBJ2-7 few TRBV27 TGTGCCAGCAGTCAACAGGGCGGCGAGCAGTACTTC CASSQQGGEQYF
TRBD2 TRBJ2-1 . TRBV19 TGTGCCAGTAGTATAGGGATAGCGGGATTCTCGCAGTTCTTC CASSIGIAGFSQFF
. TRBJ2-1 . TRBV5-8 TGTGCCAGCAGGGGGGGATCGGGGTTGAGCTCCTACAATGAGCAGTTCTTC CASRGGSGLSSYNEQFF
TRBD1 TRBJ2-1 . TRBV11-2 TGTGCCAGCAGCCCAGGGGGCCTATACTACAATGAGCAGTTCTTC CASSPGGLYYNEQFF
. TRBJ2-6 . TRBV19 TGTGCCAGTAGTACAGGCCCCCCTGGGGCCAACGTCCTGACTTTC CASSTGPPGANVLTF
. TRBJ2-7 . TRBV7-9 TGTGCCAGCAGTTCACAGGGACATCGGGGCGAGCAGTACTTC CASSSQGHRGEQYF
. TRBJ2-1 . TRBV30 TGTGCCTGCGGGAGTCGGTCCTACAATGAGCAGTTCTTC CACGSRSYNEQFF
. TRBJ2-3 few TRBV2 TGTGCCAGCAGACCACGCGACGGGTTCCTCGATACGCAGTATTTT CASRPRDGFLDTQYF
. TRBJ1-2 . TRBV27 TGTGCCAGCAGTGACGTAAACAGGGCTGGCTACACCTTC CASSDVNRAGYTF
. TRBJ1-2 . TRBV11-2 TGTGCCAGCAGCTTAAGACAGAATCCTAACTATGGCTACACCTTC CASSLRQNPNYGYTF
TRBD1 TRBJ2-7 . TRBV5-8 TGTGCCAGCAGGCGAGGGACAGGGCCATACGAGCAGTACTTC CASRRGTGPYEQYF
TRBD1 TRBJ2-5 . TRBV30 TGTGCCTGGAGTGTCGGGACAGGGTTGGGCGAGACCCAGTACTTC CAWSVGTGLGETQYF
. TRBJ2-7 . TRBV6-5 TGTGCCAGCAGTTCTACGAGGGAGAAAGACGAGCAGTACTTC CASSSTREKDEQYF
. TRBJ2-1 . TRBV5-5 TGTGCCAGCAGGGGAGCATGGGAGCAGTTCTTC CASRGAWEQFF
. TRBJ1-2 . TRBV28 TGTGCCAGCAGTCTCCCCGAACAGGGATCAAACTATGGCTACACCTTC CASSLPEQGSNYGYTF
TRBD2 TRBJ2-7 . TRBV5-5 TGTGCCAGCAGCCAAGCGGGGGGATTAACCTACGAGCAGTACTTC CASSQAGGLTYEQYF
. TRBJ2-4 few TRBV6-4 TGTGCCAGCAGGAGCCCGGAGGCGCCCCGGAACATTCAGTACTTC CASRSPEAPRNIQYF
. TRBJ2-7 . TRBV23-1 TGCGCCAGCAGTCAAACAAGGACAGACTACGAGCAGTACTTC CASSQTRTDYEQYF
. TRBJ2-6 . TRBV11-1 TGTGCCAGCAGCCTACGTATCCAGGGGAGCGGTGCCAACGTCCTGACTTTC CASSLRIQGSGANVLTF
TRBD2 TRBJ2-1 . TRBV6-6 TGTGCCAGCAGTTACGCGGGAGTACACAATGAGCAGTTCTTC CASSYAGVHNEQFF
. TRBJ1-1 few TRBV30 TGTGCCTGGAACAAAATCCGGGACACCCGAGGGTCGACTTTCTTT CAWNKIRDTRGSTFF
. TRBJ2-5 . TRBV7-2 TGTGCCAGCAGCTTAGTGGCCGGGAATGGGGAGACCCAGTACTTC CASSLVAGNGETQYF
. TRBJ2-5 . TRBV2 TGTGCCAGCAGTGAAGATGGGACATCTAAGACCCAGTACTTC CASSEDGTSKTQYF
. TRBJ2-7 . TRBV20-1 TGCAGTGCTAGAGCAGACTACGAGCAGTACTTC CSARADYEQYF
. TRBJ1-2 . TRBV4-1 TGCGCCAGCAGCCAAGGTCCCGGTCGTAGCTATGGCTACACCTTC CASSQGPGRSYGYTF
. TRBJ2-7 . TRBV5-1 TGCGCCAGCAGCTTGAATGGTGGAGGCTCCTACGAGCAGTACTTC CASSLNGGGSYEQYF